The present T cell receptor beta chain was sequenced within a study of T-cell memory formation after mild COVID-19. This CDR3 is 16 amino acids long. Trimming stripped 5 bases from V and 2 bases from J, with 18 bases between. CDR1 and CDR2 (germline): MNHEY, SVGAGI. In TCRdb, the 5' RACE reads were re-called with MiXCR into one record per CDR3 protein. The sample contains roughly 150,000 distinct CDR3 sequences, more than 14% of which appear only once. Sequenced material: PBMCs or a T cell subset sorted from them (not recorded which). V is TRBV6-5 and J is TRBJ2-5; D may be TRBD2 (6 bases). This clonotype was obtained from an adult woman who had mild COVID-19 (a few samples of this study predate the infection). Cell type and time point are not known. CDR3 nucleotide sequence: TGTGCCAGCAGTCCGCCGACTATCGGGAGTCAAGAGACCCAGTACTTC. This codes for CASSPPTIGSQETQYF.